This entry features one TCR beta chain sequence. The antigen remains unidentified. This specimen belongs to a study of T cells in Graves' hyperthyroidism and ophthalmopathy. Overall study results and limits: Ophthalmopathy, which appeared later, was predicted by the model a median around 6.5 months before onset. Expanded thyroid clonotypes (above 0.001) were mostly also found in blood.

RNA transcripts gave rise to amplified TCR beta CDR3 regions. In the first-round RT-PCR of the TCR CDR3, the HTBI primer set was used. Using its own MiXCR run on the multiplex PCR reads, TCRdb lists one record per CDR3 protein. The sample shows about 570,000 distinct CDR3 sequences, just over 45% of them seen only once. CDR3 length: 15 amino acids. Losses at the gene ends were 3 bases for V and 7 bases for J; bases not matched to a gene: 11. The V gene's germline CDR1 is SGHAT and CDR2 FQNNGV. Uncontrolled infection, other autoimmune disease, pregnancy or lactation disqualified patients from enrolment. Orbital computed tomography, thyroid ultrasound, serum thyroxine and TRAb, and clinical symptoms together informed the diagnoses.

This sequence originates from an adult woman with Graves' disease, either hyperthyroidism or ophthalmopathy (not recorded which). The sample consisted of peripheral blood or thyroid tissue (not recorded which). J is TRBJ2-7 and V is TRBV11-2; 8 nucleotides align to TRBD1. The CDR3 is CASSFGQGLPWEQYF. As DNA, the CDR3 is TGTGCCAGCAGCTTCGGACAGGGCCTTCCTTGGGAGCAGTACTTC. The full variable domain, with the rest looked up from reference TRBV11-2 and TRBJ2-7, is EAGVAQSPRYKIIEKRQSVAFWCNPISGHATLYWYQQILGQGPKLLIQFQNNGVVDDSQLPKDRFSAERLKGVDSTLKIQPAKLEDSAVYLCASSFGQGLPWEQYFGPGTRLTVT.